These 26 T cell receptor beta chains were sequenced from one sample in a study of blood T cell repertoires in COVID-19 (dated by TCRdb to about 2020). Library construction relied on the immunoSEQ multiplex PCR assay. The table was pulled from immuneACCESS by TCRdb, which kept in-frame rearrangements only. Such tables lose some clones; where checked, under half of the loss comes from unresolved V genes, and the rest has no known cause. Here the sample has around 220,000 clones; 86% occur a single time. The top ten clonotypes cover around 2.2% of the sample. Sequencing was done on a sample of peripheral blood. The receptors were gathered from a woman aged 45-59 years with acute or convalescent COVID-19.

This clone has more than one count but fewer than ten. The chain joins TRBV12-2 to TRBJ1-2; TRBD1, the table's D call, lacks a check against the DNA. TRBV12-2 is a listed pseudogene. This CDR3 spans 16 amino acids. DNA of the CDR3: TGTGCAAGTCGCTTAGCGGACAGGGTTCTTAACTATGGCTACACCTTC. It specifies CASRLADRVLNYGYTF.

CDR3 sequence: CASSLPGQGAYEQYF. CDR3 nucleotides: TGTGCCAGCAGCCTTCCGGGGCAGGGGGCCTACGAGCAGTACTTC. This sequence joins TRBV3-1 (or the pseudogene TRBV3-2) and TRBJ2-7; 7 bases match TRBD1. From germline, CDR1 is LGHDT and CDR2 YNNKEL (reference sequence). There are 15 residues in the CDR3. Trimming took 4 bases from V and 2 from J; bases not matched to a gene: 8.

The gene calls are TRBV6-5 and TRBJ2-1; TRBD2 matches at 10 bases. CDR1 and CDR2 (germline): MNHEY, SVGAGI. The CDR3 covers 14 residues. The V gene end was trimmed by 6 bases and the J gene end by 4 bases; junction bases not matched to a gene: 3. CDR3 nucleotides: TGTGCCAGCAGCCCGGGACTAGCGTACAATGAGCAGTTCTTC. This translates into CASSPGLAYNEQFF.

The V call is TRBV24-1, the J call TRBJ1-2; maybe TRBD1 (5 bases). The V gene's germline CDR1 is KGHDR and CDR2 SFDVKD. The CDR3 covers 15 residues. Trimming removed 1 base at V and 2 bases at J, with 10 bases between. CDR3: CATSDFQGGNYGYTF. DNA for the CDR3: TGTGCCACCAGTGATTTTCAGGGAGGGAACTATGGCTACACCTTC.

V usage is TRBV27 and J usage is TRBJ2-1; TRBD2 might be the D (6 bases). V was trimmed by 2 bases and J by 8 bases, leaving 13 bases between them. CDR1 is MNHEY and CDR2 is SMNVEV in the germline V gene (reference sequence). This CDR3 contains 14 residues. The CDR3 nucleotides are TGTGCCAGCAGTTTAGCGGGGCTGTGGGATGAGCAGTTCTTC. Translated, it gives CASSLAGLWDEQFF.

The chain joins TRBV7-2 to TRBJ1-5; a possible D gene is TRBD1 (6 bases). V was shortened by 6 bases and J by 3 bases, with 12 bases between the two germline ends. The CDR3 runs 14 residues. Germline values: CDR1 SGHTA, CDR2 FQGNSA. The CDR3 loop is CASSFGQYNQPQHF. CDR3 nucleotides: TGTGCCAGCAGTTTTGGACAGTACAATCAGCCCCAGCATTTT.

The chain is built from TRBV5-6 and TRBJ2-2; 10 nucleotides align to TRBD1. Germline V gene lookup returns CDR1 SGHDT and CDR2 YYEEEE. This CDR3 has 16 residues. Unmatched junction bases numbered 5, after V lost 0 bases and J lost 6 bases. Here the CDR3 DNA reads TGTGCCAGCAGCTTGGGTCCTGGACAGGGGGCCGGGGAGCTGTTTTTT. Protein product: CASSLGPGQGAGELFF.

The chain recombines TRBV6-6 with TRBJ2-5, with 7 nucleotides matching TRBD2. CDR3 length: 13 amino acids. The trim removed 6 bases at V and 6 bases at J, leaving 7 bases unmatched. Germline values: CDR1 MNHNY, CDR2 SVGAGI (reference sequence). The CDR3 loop is CASSQGGSQTQYF. CDR3 nucleotides: TGTGCCAGCAGCCAGGGAGGGTCGCAGACCCAGTACTTC.

This clone has just one count. This chain connects TRBV12-1 to TRBJ2-1; the listed D gene, TRBD2, was not tested against the DNA. TRBV12-1 is flagged as a pseudogene. The CDR3 is 19 amino acids. The DNA for the CDR3 is TGTGCCAGCAGCCCCGGGGATGGTTCGGAGCGAACCGCCTACAATGAGCAGTTCTTC. This encodes CASSPGDGSERTAYNEQFF.

The chain is built from TRBV12-5 and TRBJ1-2, with TRBD1 matching 10 bases. The CDR3 extends over 16 amino acids. CDR1 and CDR2 (germline): LGHNT, FRNRAP. With V trimmed by 0 bases and J by 3 bases, 4 bases remained unmatched. The CDR3 DNA follows: TGTGCTAGTGGTTTGGTGGGACAGGGGTGGGACTATGGCTACACCTTC. This translates into CASGLVGQGWDYGYTF.

This chain uses TRBV21-1 with TRBJ2-5; the table's D call, TRBD1, was not checked against the DNA. TRBV21-1 is assigned pseudogene status. This CDR3 comprises 15 residues. CDR3 amino acids: CASSKAHRGPETQYF. In nucleotides, the CDR3 is TGTGCCAGCAGCAAAGCACACAGGGGGCCAGAGACCCAGTACTTC.

J is TRBJ2-1 and V is TRBV19, with a tentative D call TRBD2 (5 bases). Germline V CDR1 and CDR2: LNHDA, SQIVND (reference sequence). The CDR3 has 13 residues. V was clipped by 6 bases and J by 4 bases, with 10 bases between them. This CDR3 is CASRGGGYNEQFF. CDR3 nucleotides: TGTGCCAGTAGAGGCGGCGGGTACAATGAGCAGTTCTTC.

The rearrangement joins TRBV18 to TRBJ2-5, with D unresolved. The V gene's germline CDR1 is KGHSH and CDR2 LQKENI. The CDR3 covers 13 residues. Trimming took off 3 bases at V and 4 bases at J, with 9 bases between the two ends. The CDR3 loop reads CASSPPVSETQYF. The CDR3 DNA reads as TGTGCCAGCTCACCCCCGGTTTCAGAGACCCAGTACTTC.

The chain employs TRBV5-1 and TRBJ2-7; 7 positions agree with TRBD1. J lost 6 bases, V lost 2 bases, and 8 bases had no gene match. The length of the CDR3 is 14 residues. Germline V gene lookup returns CDR1 SGHRS and CDR2 YFSETQ. CDR3 loop: CASSLGTVPVEQYF. The CDR3 DNA reads as TGCGCCAGCAGCTTAGGGACAGTCCCCGTCGAGCAGTACTTC.

V is TRBV29-1 and J is TRBJ1-1, with a possible D match to TRBD1 (6 bases). CDR3 length equals 13 residues. Germline-derived CDR1 and CDR2 are SQVTM and ANQGSEA. Trimming removed 8 bases at V and 5 bases at J, with 18 bases between. CDR3 nucleotide sequence: TGCAGCATACGACAGGTTCTGGGGACTGAAGCTTTCTTT. Protein product: CSIRQVLGTEAFF.

The chain carries TRBV2 and TRBJ2-5; 10 bases fit TRBD2. After removal of 5 bases from V and 5 bases from J, the junction contained 11 bases not matched to a gene. CDR3 length: 16 amino acids. The V gene's germline CDR1 is SNHLY and CDR2 FYNNEI. DNA for the CDR3: TGTGCCAGCAGTACGTTCGGGACTAGCGCGTCCGAGACCCAGTACTTC. Its translation: CASSTFGTSASETQYF.

The chain carries TRBV18 and TRBJ2-7; the match to TRBD1 covers 9 bases. Trimming removed 9 bases from V and 6 bases from J; junction bases left unmatched: 9. This CDR3 comprises 13 residues. Looked up from germline, CDR1 is KGHSH and CDR2 is LQKENI. As DNA, the CDR3 is TGTGCCAGTTCTTCGGACAGGGGACGCGAGCAGTACTTC. It specifies CASSSDRGREQYF.

This chain links TRBV13 with TRBJ1-3, with D unresolved. Trimming cost V 4 bases and J 0 bases, with 13 bases left between them. The CDR3 is 16 amino acids. Germline V CDR1 and CDR2: PRHDT, FYEKMQ (reference sequence). Here the CDR3 reads CASSSVEVLSGNTIYF. CDR3 nucleotides: TGTGCCAGCAGCTCAGTGGAGGTTCTCTCTGGAAACACCATATATTTT. The variable domain in full, completed from reference TRBV13 and TRBJ1-3, reads AAGVIQSPRHLIKEKRETATLKCYPIPRHDTVYWYQQGPGQDPQFLISFYEKMQSDKGSIPDRFSAQQFSDYHSELNMSSLELGDSALYFCASSSVEVLSGNTIYFGEGSWLTVV.

The chain is built from TRBV24-1 and TRBJ1-5, with D perhaps TRBD1 (6 bases). The CDR3 consists of 15 residues. The germline V gene encodes CDR1 KGHDR and CDR2 SFDVKD. With 2 bases removed from V and 9 bases from J, the gap between germline ends came to 16 bases. CDR3 in DNA: TGTGCCACCAGTGATTCCCAGGGGCCCGGGTGGCCCCAGCATTTT. It codes for CATSDSQGPGWPQHF.

Details on this clone: The same CDR3 is also encoded by other DNA sequences in this sample. The chain carries TRBV19 and TRBJ1-1; D may be TRBD1 (5 bases). Trimming left V 2 bases short and J 1 base short, with 5 bases between. CDR1 and CDR2 (germline): LNHDA, SQIVND (reference sequence). CDR3 length equals 13 residues. CDR3 nucleotides: TGTGCCAGTAGTATAAGGGGGAACACTGAAGCTTTCTTT. The encoded protein is CASSIRGNTEAFF.

This chain connects TRBV5-8 to TRBJ2-7; no clear D gene. This CDR3 has 12 amino acids. CDR1 is SGHTS, CDR2 YDEGEE, per germline. The germline V and J ends were trimmed by 0 bases and 2 bases, with 3 bases remaining between them. CDR3 sequence (DNA): TGTGCCAGCAGCTTGGAGCCCTACGAGCAGTACTTC. Its protein product is CASSLEPYEQYF.

The chain combines TRBV11-3 with TRBJ2-3; 9 nucleotides match TRBD2. CDR1 and CDR2 (germline): SGHNT, YENEEA. This CDR3 is 18 amino acids long. With V trimmed by 1 base and J by 3 bases, 11 bases remained unmatched. CDR3: CASSLVPFERGATDTQYF. The CDR3 region has the DNA TGTGCCAGCAGCTTAGTCCCCTTCGAGCGGGGGGCTACAGATACGCAGTATTTT.

The rearrangement uses TRBV3-1 (or the pseudogene TRBV3-2) and TRBJ2-7, with D tentatively TRBD1 (5 bases). The CDR3 loop spans 14 amino acids. Germline V gene lookup returns CDR1 LGHDT and CDR2 YNNKEL (reference sequence). The V end was cut by 4 bases, the J end by 3 bases, with 13 bases between. CDR3 sequence: CASSPARAVYEQYF. The CDR3 DNA follows: TGTGCCAGCAGCCCGGCCAGGGCGGTCTACGAGCAGTACTTC.

The sample holds a few counts of this clone. The rearrangement joins TRBV28 to TRBJ1-6; 8 bases match TRBD1. The J segment lost 9 bases and the V segment lost 5 bases, leaving 6 bases of the junction unmatched. Germline CDR1 MDHEN, CDR2 SYDVKM. The CDR3 is 14 amino acids. CDR3 protein: CASSRTGTPSPLHF. The CDR3 DNA sequence: TGTGCCAGCAGTCGGACAGGGACCCCTTCACCCCTCCACTTT.

The chain uses TRBV5-8 and TRBJ1-2, with D perhaps matching TRBD1 (6 bases). CDR1 is SGHTS and CDR2 is YDEGEE in the germline V gene. CDR3 size: 15 residues. V was trimmed by 3 bases and J by 7 bases, leaving 19 bases between them. The CDR3 reads CASSSGQKPGGGYTF. CDR3 sequence (DNA): TGTGCCAGCAGCTCAGGACAGAAACCAGGAGGTGGCTACACCTTC.

The chain joins TRBV14 to TRBJ1-1; perhaps TRBD1 as D (5 bases). This CDR3 contains 14 residues. The germline V gene encodes CDR1 SGHDN and CDR2 FVKESK. V lost 1 base, J lost 6 bases, and 12 bases lay in between. This CDR3 is CASSQVGGVAEAFF. The DNA of the CDR3 is TGTGCCAGCAGCCAAGTAGGAGGGGTCGCTGAAGCTTTCTTT.